The present T cell receptor beta chain was sequenced within a study of blood T cell repertoires in COVID-19. Clones were read by immunoSEQ multiplex PCR, and TCRdb kept only the in-frame ones, dropping some. The table lists some 250,000 clones, around 89% of them singletons. The CDR3 contains 14 residues. V was clipped by 9 bases and J by 0 bases, with 13 bases between them. The germline CDR1 and CDR2 sequences are MNHEY and SVGAGI. V is TRBV6-5 and J is TRBJ2-3, with D possibly TRBD2 on 6 matching bases. Specimen: PBMCs or T cells enriched from blood (not recorded which). This TCR came from a man aged 40-49 years who had recovered from COVID-19. CDR3 nucleotide sequence: TGTGCCAGTGCGGAGGGGATGAGCACAGATACGCAGTATTTT. Residues: CASAEGMSTDTQYF.